These 26 T cell receptor beta chains came from one sample sequenced in a study of T cells in Graves' hyperthyroidism and ophthalmopathy. RNA transcripts served as the template for amplifying TCR beta CDR3 regions. First-round RT-PCR of the TCR CDR3 relied on the HTBI primer set. TCRdb reanalysed the multiplex PCR reads using MiXCR and keeps one entry per CDR3 protein. This sample has 750,000 to 950,000 distinct CDR3 sequences, with about two fifths found just once. The sequenced sample consisted of blood. The origin of the receptors is a man aged 18 to 29 with Graves' hyperthyroidism.

The chain uses TRBV7-6 and TRBJ2-7, with D hard to call. Per germline, CDR1 SGHVS and CDR2 FNYEAQ. Trimming took 7 bases from V and 3 from J, leaving 7 bases between them. The CDR3 is 11 residues long. CDR3 nucleotides: TGTGCCAGCACCCCTCTCTACGAGCAGTACTTC. Translated, it gives CASTPLYEQYF.

This rearrangement joins TRBV20-1 to TRBJ2-7, with 8 bases identical to TRBD2. V trimming: 3 bases; J trimming: 1 base; junction bases outside the gene matches: 8. From germline, CDR1 is DFQATT and CDR2 SNEGSKA (reference sequence). The CDR3 is 15 amino acids. The CDR3, as DNA: TGCAGTGCTAGCCTCGGGTTAGCGGGGTCCTACGAGCAGTACTTC. Protein sequence: CSASLGLAGSYEQYF.

This clonotype was observed a single time. A much larger clone differs from this one at a single base, so this may be a read error. Since no conserved phenylalanine or tryptophan closes the CDR3, a read error is the likely cause. This sequence joins TRBV7-2 and TRBJ1-1, with TRBD1 identical over 8 bases. Germline trimming cut 3 bases from V and 0 bases from J; bases unmatched to any gene: 3. CDR3 length: 15 residues. CDR1 and CDR2 (germline): SGHTA, FQGNSA. The CDR3 loop reads CASSFAQGVNTEAFL. The DNA for the CDR3 is TGTGCCAGCAGCTTTGCACAGGGGGTGAACACTGAAGCTTTCCTT.

Many counts were recorded for this clonotype. V is TRBV19 and J is TRBJ2-6; tentative D call: TRBD2 (5 bases). The CDR3 is 18 amino acids. Germline CDR1 LNHDA, CDR2 SQIVND (reference sequence). V dropped 3 bases and J dropped 0 bases, with 15 bases sitting between them. CDR3 protein: CASSMRAQQSSGANVLTF. The CDR3 nucleotides are TGTGCCAGTAGTATGCGGGCCCAACAGAGCTCTGGGGCCAACGTCCTGACTTTC.

This clonotype was counted between two and nine times. The chain couples TRBV7-2 to TRBJ1-5, with D hard to call. CDR3 length: 12 amino acids. Trimming stripped 5 bases from V and 6 bases from J, with 8 bases between. Germline V lookup: CDR1 SGHTA, CDR2 FQGNSA. DNA of the CDR3: TGTGCCAGCAGCACCCAGGTTCAGCCCCAGCATTTT. Translating gives CASSTQVQPQHF.

This clonotype was seen ten or more times. V usage is TRBV9 and J usage is TRBJ1-6; possibly TRBD1 for D (5 bases). The germline V gene encodes CDR1 SGDLS and CDR2 YYNGEE. Trimming took off 3 bases at V and 14 bases at J, with 12 bases between the two ends. CDR3 length: 12 residues. Here the CDR3 DNA reads TGTGCCAGCAGCGAAGGGGACGGGTCCCTCCACTTT. Encoded protein: CASSEGDGSLHF.

The chain links TRBV5-6 to TRBJ1-5; no firm D call. This CDR3 contains 17 residues. Trimming cost V 1 base and J 2 bases, with 16 bases left between them. CDR1 and CDR2 from the germline V gene are SGHDT and YYEEEE. The DNA of the CDR3 is TGTGCCAGCAGCTTGAGTAGCGTGGCGTTCGGCAATCAGCCCCAGCATTTT. As protein: CASSLSSVAFGNQPQHF.

This clonotype was detected a few times. The chain uses TRBV5-1 and TRBJ1-2; no firm D call. Germline V lookup: CDR1 SGHRS, CDR2 YFSETQ. The CDR3 covers 14 residues. Trimming removed 3 bases at V and 8 bases at J, with 17 bases between. The CDR3 region is CASSSTTSLDGYTF. The CDR3 nucleotides are TGCGCCAGCAGCTCAACCACCTCCCTTGACGGCTACACCTTC.

At least ten counts were recorded for this clonotype. CDR3 nucleotide sequence: TGTGCCAGCAGTAAAACAGGGGGCGGCTCTGAAGCTTTCTTT. Protein sequence: CASSKTGGGSEAFF. V gene TRBV7-6 combines with J gene TRBJ1-1; TRBD1 aligns across 9 bases. This CDR3 spans 14 amino acids. V shed 6 bases and J 6 bases; nucleotides not matched to a gene: 8. CDR1 is SGHVS, CDR2 FNYEAQ, per germline.

In its sample, this clonotype was seen many times. V and J are TRBV6-6 and TRBJ1-1; TRBD1 is a possible D gene (5 bases). This CDR3 is 13 amino acids long. Trimming took off 6 bases at V and 4 bases at J, with 12 bases between the two ends. The germline V gene encodes CDR1 MNHNY and CDR2 SVGAGI (reference sequence). CDR3 in DNA: TGTGCCAGCAGCCCAATGGGGGGCACTGAAGCTTTCTTT. This sequence encodes CASSPMGGTEAFF.

V is TRBV12-3 or TRBV12-4 and J is TRBJ2-5; possibly TRBD2 for D (5 bases). V gave up 7 bases and J gave up 3 bases, with 12 bases separating them. The CDR3 is made up of 13 amino acids. CDR3 nucleotide sequence: TGTGCCAGCACTAGCAATGAGAAAGAGACCCAGTACTTC. Its protein product is CASTSNEKETQYF.

This clonotype was counted ten times or more. The genes are TRBV7-9 and TRBJ2-5; D is tentatively TRBD1 or TRBD2 (7 bases each). Germline V CDR1 and CDR2: SEHNR, FQNEAQ (reference sequence). Trimming removed 5 bases at V and 4 bases at J, with 14 bases between. The CDR3 consists of 14 residues. CDR3 amino acids: CASSAAGGGETQYF. The DNA of the CDR3 is TGTGCCAGCAGCGCAGCAGGGGGGGGAGAGACCCAGTACTTC.

The chain recombines TRBV3-1 with TRBJ1-1; 7 positions match TRBD1. The CDR3 length is 15 residues. V shed 0 bases, J shed 3 bases, and the junction held 4 bases outside the gene matches. Per the germline V gene, CDR1 is LGHDT and CDR2 is YNNKEL (reference sequence). The CDR3 loop is CASSQEPDRDTEAFF. CDR3 nucleotide sequence: TGTGCCAGCAGCCAAGAACCAGACAGGGACACTGAAGCTTTCTTT.

This clonotype was detected only a few times. The chain recombines TRBV6-5 with TRBJ2-7; D unclear. Germline loops: CDR1 MNHEY, CDR2 SVGAGI. This CDR3 is built from 13 residues. V was clipped by 5 bases and J by 7 bases, with 15 bases between them. The chain's CDR3 is CASSESWVGEQYF. CDR3 coding DNA: TGTGCCAGCAGTGAAAGCTGGGTAGGGGAGCAGTACTTC.

This clonotype has only a few counts. The junction shows a germline mismatch at one end, possibly a read error. V usage is TRBV10-3 and J usage is TRBJ1-2; D is ambiguous. This CDR3 is 15 amino acids long. In germline, CDR1 is ENHRY, CDR2 SYGVKD. In nucleotides, the CDR3 is TGTGCCAGCAGTTACTCCACTACGGGGAACTATGGCTACACCTTC. It is translated as CASSYSTTGNYGYTF.

The sample holds many counts of this clonotype. The V call is TRBV7-9, the J call TRBJ1-3, with D unclear. Germline CDR1 and CDR2: SEHNR and FQNEAQ (reference sequence). The CDR3 contains 16 residues. V was clipped by 5 bases and J by 0 bases, with 14 bases between them. In DNA, the CDR3 is TGTGCCAGCAGCCGTCCGGTTCTTTCCTCTGGAAACACCATATATTTT. Its translation: CASSRPVLSSGNTIYF. Variable domain in full (rest from reference TRBV7-9 and TRBJ1-3): DTGVSQNPRHKITKRGQNVTFRCDPISEHNRLYWYRQTLGQGPEFLTYFQNEAQLEKSRLLSDRFSAERPKGSFSTLEIQRTEQGDSAMYLCASSRPVLSSGNTIYFGEGSWLTVV.

This clonotype was seen more than once but under ten times. V usage is TRBV19 and J usage is TRBJ2-2; D ambiguous. Trimming left V 1 base short and J 12 bases short, with 6 bases between. The CDR3 loop spans 11 amino acids. Germline values: CDR1 LNHDA, CDR2 SQIVND (reference sequence). The CDR3 DNA reads as TGTGCCAGTAGTATAGGCAGACAGCTGTTTTTT. Its translation is CASSIGRQLFF.

This clonotype was observed a handful of times. The chain uses TRBV7-9 and TRBJ1-6; TRBD1 might be the D (5 bases). The V gene's germline CDR1 is SEHNR and CDR2 FQNEAQ (reference sequence). V was trimmed by 7 bases and J by 7 bases, leaving 14 bases between them. CDR3 size: 14 residues. CDR3: CASTQTDRNSPLHF. Here the CDR3 DNA reads TGTGCCAGCACGCAGACAGATAGAAATTCACCCCTCCACTTT.

V is TRBV7-2 and J is TRBJ2-7, with TRBD2 matching over 7 bases. The length of the CDR3 is 15 residues. V lost 2 bases and J lost 6; bases outside the gene matches: 10. Germline V lookup: CDR1 SGHTA, CDR2 FQGNSA. The DNA of the CDR3 is TGTGCCAGCAGCTTATGGTCTGGCGGGGGATCCGAGCAGTACTTC. Its translation is CASSLWSGGGSEQYF. The full variable domain, with the rest looked up from reference TRBV7-2 and TRBJ2-7, is GAGVSQSPSNKVTEKGKDVELRCDPISGHTALYWYRQSLGQGLEFLIYFQGNSAPDKSGLPSDRFSAERTGGSVSTLTIQRTQQEDSAVYLCASSLWSGGGSEQYFGPGTRLTVT.

Concerning this clonotype: Its ends do not fully match the called genes, so a read error is possible. This chain links TRBV15 with TRBJ2-6, with D possibly TRBD1 on 5 matching bases. The CDR3 is 16 residues long. Germline CDR1 reads LNHNV; CDR2 reads YYDKDF (reference sequence). CDR3 region: CATSSYSASGANALTF. CDR3 coding DNA: TGTGCCACCAGCAGTTACTCTGCCTCTGGGGCCAACGCCCTGACTTTC.

This rearrangement joins TRBV29-1 to TRBJ2-2; D may be TRBD2 (7 bases). Per the germline V gene, CDR1 is SQVTM and CDR2 is ANQGSEA. The germline V and J ends were trimmed by 3 bases and 0 bases, with 17 bases remaining between them. This CDR3 has 17 residues. CDR3: CSVEGLGAGANTGELFF. CDR3 bases: TGCAGCGTTGAGGGTTTGGGGGCGGGAGCGAACACCGGGGAGCTGTTTTTT.

The CDR3 DNA reads as TGCGCCAGCAGCTTGGGGGCGGCGCAGGAAGCTTTCTTT. Amino acid sequence: CASSLGAAQEAFF. This chain joins TRBV5-1 and TRBJ1-1, with D unclear. Trimming removed 0 bases from V and 8 bases from J, with 11 bases in between. Germline assignment: CDR1 SGHRS and CDR2 YFSETQ. The CDR3 contains 13 residues.

This clonotype was detected ten times or more. V usage is TRBV29-1 and J usage is TRBJ1-2; no firm D call. The germline V and J ends were trimmed by 1 base and 6 bases, with 6 bases remaining between them. This CDR3 is 11 amino acids long. The germline V gene encodes CDR1 SQVTM and CDR2 ANQGSEA. CDR3 protein: CSVEGVDGYTF. The CDR3 coding sequence is TGCAGCGTTGAAGGGGTGGATGGCTACACCTTC.

This clonotype has only a few counts. The chain is built from TRBV5-4 and TRBJ1-5; TRBD1 might be the D (5 bases). This CDR3 comprises 15 residues. CDR1 and CDR2 (germline): SGHNT, YYREEE (reference sequence). V gave up 0 bases and J gave up 6 bases, with 13 bases separating them. As DNA, the CDR3 is TGTGCCAGCAGCTTGGGCGGGGCAGTAGGTCAGCCCCAGCATTTT. Its translation is CASSLGGAVGQPQHF.

This clonotype has at least ten counts. The chain employs TRBV24-1 and TRBJ2-7; D ambiguous. The V and J ends lost 0 bases and 3 bases respectively, with 5 bases between them. This CDR3 region has 13 residues. Germline V CDR1 and CDR2: KGHDR, SFDVKD. The CDR3 spells CATSDLRSYEQYF. Written as DNA, the CDR3 is TGTGCCACCAGTGATTTGCGCAGCTACGAGCAGTACTTC.

The genes are TRBV2 and TRBJ1-5; D unresolved. This CDR3 contains 13 residues. Germline CDR1 is SNHLY and CDR2 is FYNNEI. Trimming took 6 bases from V and 0 from J, leaving 6 bases between them. The CDR3 region has the DNA TGTGCCAGCAGGGTCCCTAGCAATCAGCCCCAGCATTTT. It specifies CASRVPSNQPQHF.